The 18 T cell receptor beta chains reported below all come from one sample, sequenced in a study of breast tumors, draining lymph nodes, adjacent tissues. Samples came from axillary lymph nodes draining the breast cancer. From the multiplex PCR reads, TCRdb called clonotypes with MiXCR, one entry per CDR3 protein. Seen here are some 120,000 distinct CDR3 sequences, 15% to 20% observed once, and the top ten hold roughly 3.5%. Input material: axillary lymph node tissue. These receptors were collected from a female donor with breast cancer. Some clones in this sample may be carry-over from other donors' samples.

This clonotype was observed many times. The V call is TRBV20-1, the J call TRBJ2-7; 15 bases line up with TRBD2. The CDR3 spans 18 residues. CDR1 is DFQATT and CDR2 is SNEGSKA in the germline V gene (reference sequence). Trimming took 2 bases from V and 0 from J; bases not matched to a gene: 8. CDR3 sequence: CSARPGTSGGILSYEQYF. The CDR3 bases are TGCAGTGCTAGACCCGGGACTAGCGGGGGGATACTCTCCTACGAGCAGTACTTC.

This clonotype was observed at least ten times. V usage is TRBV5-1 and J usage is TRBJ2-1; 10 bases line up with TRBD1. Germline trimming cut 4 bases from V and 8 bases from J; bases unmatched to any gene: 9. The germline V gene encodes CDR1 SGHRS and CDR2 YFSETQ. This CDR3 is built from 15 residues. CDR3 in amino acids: CASSPGQGGYDEQFF. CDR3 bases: TGCGCCAGCAGCCCAGGACAGGGGGGTTATGATGAGCAGTTCTTC.

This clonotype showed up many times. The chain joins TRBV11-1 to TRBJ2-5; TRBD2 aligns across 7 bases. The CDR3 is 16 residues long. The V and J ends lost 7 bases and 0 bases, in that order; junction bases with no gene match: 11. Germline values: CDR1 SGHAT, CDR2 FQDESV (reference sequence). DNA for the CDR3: TGTGCCAGCACAGGAGCGGCTAGCGGATACCAAGAGACCCAGTACTTC. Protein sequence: CASTGAASGYQETQYF.

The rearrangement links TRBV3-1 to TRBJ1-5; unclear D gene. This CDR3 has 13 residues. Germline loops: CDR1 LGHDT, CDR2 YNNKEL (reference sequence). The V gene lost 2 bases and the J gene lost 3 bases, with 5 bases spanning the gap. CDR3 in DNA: TGTGCCAGCAGCCAACAGGTCAATCAGCCCCAGCATTTT. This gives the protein CASSQQVNQPQHF.

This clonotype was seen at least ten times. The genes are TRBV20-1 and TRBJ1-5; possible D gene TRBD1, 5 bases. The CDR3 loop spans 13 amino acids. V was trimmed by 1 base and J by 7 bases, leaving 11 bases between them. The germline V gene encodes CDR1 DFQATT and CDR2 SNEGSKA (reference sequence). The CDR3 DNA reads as TGCAGTGCTAGAGCTGGGGCGAGCCAGCCCCAGCATTTT. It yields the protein CSARAGASQPQHF.

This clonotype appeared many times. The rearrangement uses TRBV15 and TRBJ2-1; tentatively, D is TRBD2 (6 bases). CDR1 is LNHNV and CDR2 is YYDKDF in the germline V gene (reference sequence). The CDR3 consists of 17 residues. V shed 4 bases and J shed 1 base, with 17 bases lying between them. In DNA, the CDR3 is TGTGCCACCAGCAACACTCCAGCGGGTCTATCCTACAATGAGCAGTTCTTC. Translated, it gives CATSNTPAGLSYNEQFF.

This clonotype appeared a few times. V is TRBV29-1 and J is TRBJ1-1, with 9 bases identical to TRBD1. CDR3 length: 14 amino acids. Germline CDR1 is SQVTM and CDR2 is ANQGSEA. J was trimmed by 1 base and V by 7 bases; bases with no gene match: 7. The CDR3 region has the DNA TGCAGCGCCAAGACAGGGGGTTGGAACACTGAAGCTTTCTTT. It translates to CSAKTGGWNTEAFF.

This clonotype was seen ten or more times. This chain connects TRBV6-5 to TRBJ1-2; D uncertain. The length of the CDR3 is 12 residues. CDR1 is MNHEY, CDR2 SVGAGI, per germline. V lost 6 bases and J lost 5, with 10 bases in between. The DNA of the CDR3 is TGTGCCAGCAGCGAGGACGGATATGGCTACACCTTC. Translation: CASSEDGYGYTF.

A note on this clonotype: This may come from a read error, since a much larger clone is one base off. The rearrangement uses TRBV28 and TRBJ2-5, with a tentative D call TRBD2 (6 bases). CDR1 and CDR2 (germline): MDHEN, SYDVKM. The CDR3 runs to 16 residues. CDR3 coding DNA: TGTGCCAGCAGTTCCCCGAGGGGCATCTCGGGAGAGACCCAGCACTTC. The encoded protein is CASSSPRGISGETQHF.

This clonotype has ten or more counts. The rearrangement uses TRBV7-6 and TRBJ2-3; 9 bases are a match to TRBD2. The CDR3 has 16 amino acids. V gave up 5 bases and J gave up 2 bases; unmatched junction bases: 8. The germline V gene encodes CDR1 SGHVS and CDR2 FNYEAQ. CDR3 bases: TGTGCCAGCAGCCCTCCTAGCGGGGCCTACACAGATACGCAGTATTTT. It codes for CASSPPSGAYTDTQYF.

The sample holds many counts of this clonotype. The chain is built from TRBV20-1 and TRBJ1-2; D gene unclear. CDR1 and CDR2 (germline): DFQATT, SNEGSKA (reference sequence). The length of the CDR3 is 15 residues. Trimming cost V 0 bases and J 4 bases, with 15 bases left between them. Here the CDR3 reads CSARDSLGRTYGYTF. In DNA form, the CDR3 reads TGCAGTGCTAGAGATTCCCTCGGACGGACCTATGGCTACACCTTC.

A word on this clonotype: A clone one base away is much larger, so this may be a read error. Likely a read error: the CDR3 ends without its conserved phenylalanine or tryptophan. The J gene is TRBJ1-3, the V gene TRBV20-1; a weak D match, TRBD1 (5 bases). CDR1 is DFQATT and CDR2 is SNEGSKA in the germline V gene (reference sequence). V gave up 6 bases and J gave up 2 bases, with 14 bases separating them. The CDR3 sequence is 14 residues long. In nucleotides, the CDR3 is TGCAGTGCCCTCCCCCGGGGGACTGGAAACACCATATATCTT. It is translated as CSALPRGTGNTIYL.

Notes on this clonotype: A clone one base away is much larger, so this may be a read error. The CDR3 spells CASSFGDDACEQYF. In DNA form, the CDR3 reads TGTGCCAGCAGTTTCGGCGACGACGCCTGCGAGCAGTACTTC. This chain joins TRBV28 and TRBJ2-7, with unresolved D. This CDR3 contains 14 residues. The germline gives CDR1 MDHEN, CDR2 SYDVKM. Trimming took 3 bases from V and 6 from J, leaving 15 bases between them.

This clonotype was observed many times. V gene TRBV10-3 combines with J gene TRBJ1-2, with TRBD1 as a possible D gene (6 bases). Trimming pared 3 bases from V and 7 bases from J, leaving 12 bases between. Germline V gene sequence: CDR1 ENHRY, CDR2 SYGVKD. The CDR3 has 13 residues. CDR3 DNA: TGTGCCATCAGTGATTCGGGGGGCCGTGGCTACACCTTC. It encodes CAISDSGGRGYTF.

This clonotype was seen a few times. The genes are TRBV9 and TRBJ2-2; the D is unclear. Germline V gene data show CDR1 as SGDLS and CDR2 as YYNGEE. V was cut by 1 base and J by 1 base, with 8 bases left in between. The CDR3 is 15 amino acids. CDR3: CASSVLGQNTGELFF. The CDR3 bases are TGTGCCAGCAGCGTATTAGGGCAGAACACCGGGGAGCTGTTTTTT.

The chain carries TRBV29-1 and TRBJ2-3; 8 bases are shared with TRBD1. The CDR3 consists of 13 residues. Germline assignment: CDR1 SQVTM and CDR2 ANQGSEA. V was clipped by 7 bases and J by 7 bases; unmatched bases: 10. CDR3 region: CSGEWTGRNTQYF. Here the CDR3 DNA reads TGCAGCGGTGAGTGGACAGGGAGGAATACGCAGTATTTT.

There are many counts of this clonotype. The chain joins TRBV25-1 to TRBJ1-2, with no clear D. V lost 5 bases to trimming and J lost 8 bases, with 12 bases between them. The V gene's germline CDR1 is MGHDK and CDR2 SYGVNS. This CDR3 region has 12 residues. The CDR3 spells CASSLRWKGYTF. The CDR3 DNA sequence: TGTGCCAGCAGTTTGAGGTGGAAGGGCTACACCTTC.

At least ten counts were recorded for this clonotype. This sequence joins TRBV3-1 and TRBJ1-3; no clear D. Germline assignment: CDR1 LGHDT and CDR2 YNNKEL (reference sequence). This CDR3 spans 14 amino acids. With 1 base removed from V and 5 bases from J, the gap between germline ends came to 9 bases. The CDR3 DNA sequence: TGTGCCAGCAGCCAAGCAAGGGTCCGAAACACCATATATTTT. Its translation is CASSQARVRNTIYF.